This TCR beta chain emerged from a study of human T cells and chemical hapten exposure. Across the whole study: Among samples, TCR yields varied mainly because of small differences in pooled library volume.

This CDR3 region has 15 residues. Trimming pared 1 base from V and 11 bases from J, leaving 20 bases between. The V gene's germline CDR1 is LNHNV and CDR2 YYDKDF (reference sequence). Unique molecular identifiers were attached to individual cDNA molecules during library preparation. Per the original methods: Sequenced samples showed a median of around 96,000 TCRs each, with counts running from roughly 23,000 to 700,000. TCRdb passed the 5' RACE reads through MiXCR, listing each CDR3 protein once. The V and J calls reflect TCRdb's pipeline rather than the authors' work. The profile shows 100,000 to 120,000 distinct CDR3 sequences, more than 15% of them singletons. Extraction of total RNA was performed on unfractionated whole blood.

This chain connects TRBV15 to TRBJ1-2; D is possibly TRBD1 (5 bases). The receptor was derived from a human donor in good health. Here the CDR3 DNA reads TGTGCCACCAGCAGAGTGTTGGGCAGGGTCGCAGTTTACACCTTC. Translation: CATSRVLGRVAVYTF.